Below are 5 T cell receptor beta chains sequenced from a single sample in a study of tumor-infiltrating lymphocytes in localized non-small cell lung cancer. Measured with immunoSEQ multiplex PCR; TCRdb has only the in-frame clones, and not every one. The sample consists of approximately 13,000 clones, 79% of them appearing once. Sequencing input: lung tumor tissue. Every receptor here comes from a human donor with non-small cell lung cancer.

The V and J genes are TRBV15 and TRBJ2-6; tentative D call: TRBD2 (5 bases). Germline V lookup: CDR1 LNHNV, CDR2 YYDKDF (reference sequence). V was trimmed by 5 bases and J by 0 bases, leaving 14 bases between them. This CDR3 contains 17 residues. The CDR3 is CATSPRGSGSGANVLTF. The CDR3 region has the DNA TGTGCCACCAGCCCCCGGGGATCAGGCTCTGGGGCCAACGTCCTGACTTTC.

The gene calls are TRBV25-1 and TRBJ1-2; tentative D call: TRBD1 (5 bases). CDR1 is MGHDK and CDR2 is SYGVNS in the germline V gene. This CDR3 has 13 residues. The ends were cut back, 3 bases at V and 4 bases at J, with 9 bases in the middle. CDR3 loop: CASSDWGTYGYTF. The CDR3 bases are TGTGCCAGCAGTGATTGGGGGACCTATGGCTACACCTTC.

The J gene is TRBJ2-7, the V gene TRBV7-8, with TRBD2 matching over 8 bases. The CDR3 is 14 residues long. Unmatched junction bases numbered 6, after V lost 4 bases and J lost 4 bases. Germline loops: CDR1 SGHVS, CDR2 FQNEAQ. Here the CDR3 reads CASSSLAGGYEQYF. CDR3 bases: TGTGCCAGCAGCTCTCTGGCGGGGGGATACGAGCAGTACTTC.

The CDR3 spells CASSHKGGTEAFF. CDR3 DNA: TGTGCCAGCAGCCATAAAGGGGGGACTGAAGCTTTCTTT. This chain connects TRBV9 to TRBJ1-1, with D perhaps matching TRBD1 (6 bases). V lost 4 bases and J 5 bases, leaving 12 bases between the germline ends. The CDR3 consists of 13 residues. Germline V gene data show CDR1 as SGDLS and CDR2 as YYNGEE.

This clone was found once. The CDR3, as DNA: TGCGCCAGCAGCTTGGCGGAAACGAACACCGGGGAGCTGTTTTTT. It encodes CASSLAETNTGELFF. V usage is TRBV5-1 and J usage is TRBJ2-2; D uncertain. CDR3 length: 15 amino acids. Germline V lookup: CDR1 SGHRS, CDR2 YFSETQ. V was cut by 0 bases and J by 0 bases, with 6 bases left in between.